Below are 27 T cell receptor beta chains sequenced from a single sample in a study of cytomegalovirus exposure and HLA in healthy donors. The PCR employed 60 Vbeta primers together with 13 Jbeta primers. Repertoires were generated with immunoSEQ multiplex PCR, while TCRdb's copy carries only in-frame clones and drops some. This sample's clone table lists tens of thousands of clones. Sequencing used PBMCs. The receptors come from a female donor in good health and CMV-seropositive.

The CDR3, as DNA: TGTGCCAGTAGAACAGGGCGAATTAGCAATCAGCCCCAGCATTTT. Encoded protein: CASRTGRISNQPQHF. The chain links TRBV19 to TRBJ1-5; perhaps TRBD1 as D (6 bases). V shed 6 bases and J shed 0 bases, with 12 bases lying between them. Germline V gene data show CDR1 as LNHDA and CDR2 as SQIVND (reference sequence). This CDR3 comprises 15 residues.

The CDR3 DNA follows: TGTGCCAGCAGTGTGGGACAGGAAACAGATACGCAGTATTTT. Protein: CASSVGQETDTQYF. The chain carries TRBV6-1 and TRBJ2-3, with 8 nucleotides matching TRBD1. The CDR3 totals 14 residues. CDR1 and CDR2 (germline): MNHNS, SASEGT. V was pared by 4 bases and J by 3 bases, with 3 bases of the junction left unmatched.

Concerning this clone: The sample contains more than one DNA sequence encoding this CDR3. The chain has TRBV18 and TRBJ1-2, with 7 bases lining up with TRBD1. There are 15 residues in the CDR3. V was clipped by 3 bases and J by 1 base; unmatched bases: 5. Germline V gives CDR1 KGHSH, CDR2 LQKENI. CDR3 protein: CASSPSTGHNYGYTF. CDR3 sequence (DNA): TGTGCCAGCTCACCGTCGACAGGGCATAACTATGGCTACACCTTC.

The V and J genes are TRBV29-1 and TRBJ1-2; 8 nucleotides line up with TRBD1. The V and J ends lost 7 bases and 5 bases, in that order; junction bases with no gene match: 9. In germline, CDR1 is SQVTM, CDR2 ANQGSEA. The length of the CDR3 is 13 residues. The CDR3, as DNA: TGCAGCGCGACCCAACAGGGGGATTATGGCTACACCTTC. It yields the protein CSATQQGDYGYTF.

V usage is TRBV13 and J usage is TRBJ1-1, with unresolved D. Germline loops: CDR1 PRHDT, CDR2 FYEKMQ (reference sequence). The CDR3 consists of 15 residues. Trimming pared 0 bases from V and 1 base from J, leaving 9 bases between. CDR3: CASSLGEGRNTEAFF. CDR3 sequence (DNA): TGTGCCAGCAGCTTAGGCGAAGGGAGGAACACTGAAGCTTTCTTT.

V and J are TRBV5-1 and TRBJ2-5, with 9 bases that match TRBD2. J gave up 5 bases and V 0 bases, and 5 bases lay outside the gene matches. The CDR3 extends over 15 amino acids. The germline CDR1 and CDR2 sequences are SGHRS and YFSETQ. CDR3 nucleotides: TGCGCCAGCAGCTTGGTCGCGGGGGGGCGGGAGACCCAGTACTTC. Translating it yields CASSLVAGGRETQYF.

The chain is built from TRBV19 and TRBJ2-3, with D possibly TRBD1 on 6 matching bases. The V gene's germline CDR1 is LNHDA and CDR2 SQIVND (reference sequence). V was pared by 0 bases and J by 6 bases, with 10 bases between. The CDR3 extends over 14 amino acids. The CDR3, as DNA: TGTGCCAGTAGTATAGATATGAGGGGGGATACGCAGTATTTT. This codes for CASSIDMRGDTQYF.

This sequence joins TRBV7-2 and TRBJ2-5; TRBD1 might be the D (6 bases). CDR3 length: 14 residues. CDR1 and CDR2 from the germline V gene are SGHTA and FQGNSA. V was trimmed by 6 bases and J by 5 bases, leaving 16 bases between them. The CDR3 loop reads CASRGRGLRETQYF. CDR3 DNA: TGTGCCAGCAGGGGCAGGGGCTTAAGGGAGACCCAGTACTTC.

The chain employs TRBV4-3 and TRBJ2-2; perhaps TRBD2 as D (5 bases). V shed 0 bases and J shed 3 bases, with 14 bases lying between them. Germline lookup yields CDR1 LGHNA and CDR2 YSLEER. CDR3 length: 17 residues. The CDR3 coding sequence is TGCGCCAGCAGCCAAGATCCTCGGGAATCCTACACCGGGGAGCTGTTTTTT. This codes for CASSQDPRESYTGELFF.

Here the CDR3 reads CASSHTGTGKEKLFF. CDR3 DNA sequence: TGCGCCAGCAGCCACACCGGGACAGGAAAGGAAAAACTGTTTTTT. The chain uses TRBV4-3 and TRBJ1-4; 8 bases are a match to TRBD1. Per germline, CDR1 LGHNA and CDR2 YSLEER. V shed 3 bases and J 8 bases; nucleotides not matched to a gene: 8. The CDR3 has 15 residues.

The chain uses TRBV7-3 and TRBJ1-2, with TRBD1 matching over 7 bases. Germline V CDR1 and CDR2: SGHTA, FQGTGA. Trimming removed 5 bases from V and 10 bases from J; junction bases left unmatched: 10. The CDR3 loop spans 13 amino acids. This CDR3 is CASSTDRENAYTF. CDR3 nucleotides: TGTGCCAGCAGCACAGACAGGGAGAATGCCTACACCTTC.

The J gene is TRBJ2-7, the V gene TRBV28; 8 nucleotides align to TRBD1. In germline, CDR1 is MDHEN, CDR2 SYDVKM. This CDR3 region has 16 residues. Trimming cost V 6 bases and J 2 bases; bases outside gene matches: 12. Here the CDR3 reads CASSSYSTGVPYEQYF. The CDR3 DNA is TGTGCCAGCAGCAGCTACTCGACAGGGGTTCCCTACGAGCAGTACTTC. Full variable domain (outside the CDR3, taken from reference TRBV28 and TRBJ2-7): DVKVTQSSRYLVKRTGEKVFLECVQDMDHENMFWYRQDPGLGLRLIYFSYDVKMKEKGDIPEGYSVSREKKERFSLILESASTNQTSMYLCASSSYSTGVPYEQYFGPGTRLTVT.

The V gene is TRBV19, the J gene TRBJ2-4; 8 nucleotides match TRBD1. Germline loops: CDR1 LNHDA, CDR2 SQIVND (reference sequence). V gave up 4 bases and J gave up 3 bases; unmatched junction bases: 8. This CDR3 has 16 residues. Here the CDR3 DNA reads TGTGCCAGTAGTAGGCGGACAGGGTTTGGCAAAAACATTCAGTACTTC. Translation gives CASSRRTGFGKNIQYF.

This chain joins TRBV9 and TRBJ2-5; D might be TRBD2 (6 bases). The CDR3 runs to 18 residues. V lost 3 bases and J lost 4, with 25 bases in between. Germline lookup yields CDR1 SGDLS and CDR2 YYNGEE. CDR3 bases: TGTGCCAGCAGCGCCTCCCCCGGCTATCGGGAGTGGGGAGAGACCCAGTACTTC. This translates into CASSASPGYREWGETQYF.

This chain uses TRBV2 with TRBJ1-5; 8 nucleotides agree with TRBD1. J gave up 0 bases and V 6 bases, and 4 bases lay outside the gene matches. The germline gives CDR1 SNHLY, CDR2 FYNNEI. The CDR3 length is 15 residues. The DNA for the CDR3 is TGTGCCAGCAGGCGACAGGGGTCTAGCAATCAGCCCCAGCATTTT. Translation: CASRRQGSSNQPQHF.

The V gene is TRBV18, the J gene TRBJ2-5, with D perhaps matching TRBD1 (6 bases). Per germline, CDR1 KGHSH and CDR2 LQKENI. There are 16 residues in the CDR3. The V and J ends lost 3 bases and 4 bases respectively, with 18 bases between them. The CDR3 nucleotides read TGTGCCAGCTCACCCCTAATATCAGGGGATGGAGAGACCCAGTACTTC. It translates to CASSPLISGDGETQYF.

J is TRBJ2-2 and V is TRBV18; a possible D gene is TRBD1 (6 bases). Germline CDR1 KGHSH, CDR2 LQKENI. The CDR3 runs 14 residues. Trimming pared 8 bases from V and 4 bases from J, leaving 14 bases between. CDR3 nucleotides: TGTGCCAGCACCCCGGGACAAGTCACCGGGGAGCTGTTTTTT. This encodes CASTPGQVTGELFF.

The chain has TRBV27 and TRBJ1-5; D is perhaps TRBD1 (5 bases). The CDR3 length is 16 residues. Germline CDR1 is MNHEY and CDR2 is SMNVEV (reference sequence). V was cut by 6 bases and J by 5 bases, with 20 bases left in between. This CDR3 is CASRPWGTGGDQPQHF. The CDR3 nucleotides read TGTGCCAGCAGGCCATGGGGAACGGGGGGGGATCAGCCCCAGCATTTT.

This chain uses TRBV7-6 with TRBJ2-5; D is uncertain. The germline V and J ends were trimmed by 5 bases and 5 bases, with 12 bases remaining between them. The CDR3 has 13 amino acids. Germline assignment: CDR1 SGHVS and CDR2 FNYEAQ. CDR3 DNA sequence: TGTGCCAGCAGCCCCAGCGTTGGGGAGACCCAGTACTTC. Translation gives CASSPSVGETQYF.

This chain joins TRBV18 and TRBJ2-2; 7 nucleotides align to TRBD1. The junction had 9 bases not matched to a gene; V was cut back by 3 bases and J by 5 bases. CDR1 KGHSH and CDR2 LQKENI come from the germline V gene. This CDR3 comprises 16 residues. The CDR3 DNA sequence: TGTGCCAGCTCACCCACAGGGGCCCAAGGGACCGGGGAGCTGTTTTTT. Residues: CASSPTGAQGTGELFF.

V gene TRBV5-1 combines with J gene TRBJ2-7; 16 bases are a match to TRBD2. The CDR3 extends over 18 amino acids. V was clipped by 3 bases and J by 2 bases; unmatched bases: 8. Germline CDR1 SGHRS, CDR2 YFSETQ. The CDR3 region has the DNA TGCGCCAGCAGCTCCATCCCGGGACTAGCGGGAGGGCCCTACGAGCAGTACTTC. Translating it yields CASSSIPGLAGGPYEQYF.

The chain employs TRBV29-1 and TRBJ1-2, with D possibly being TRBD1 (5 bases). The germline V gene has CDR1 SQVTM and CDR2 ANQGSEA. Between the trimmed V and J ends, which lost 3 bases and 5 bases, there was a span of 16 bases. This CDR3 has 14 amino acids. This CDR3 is CSVDVRQSSYGYTF. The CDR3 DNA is TGCAGCGTTGACGTCCGACAGTCCTCATATGGCTACACCTTC.

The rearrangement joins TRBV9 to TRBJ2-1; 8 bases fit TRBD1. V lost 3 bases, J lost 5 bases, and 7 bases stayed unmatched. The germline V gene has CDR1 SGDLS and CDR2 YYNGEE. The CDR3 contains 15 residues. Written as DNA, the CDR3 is TGTGCCAGCAGCGAACAGGGGGAGTCCGACAATGAGCAGTTCTTC. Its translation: CASSEQGESDNEQFF.

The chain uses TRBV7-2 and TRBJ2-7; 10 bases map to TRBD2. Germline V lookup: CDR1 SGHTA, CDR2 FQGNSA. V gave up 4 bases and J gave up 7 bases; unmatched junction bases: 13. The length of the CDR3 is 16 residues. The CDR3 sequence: CASSSRTSGTLREQYF. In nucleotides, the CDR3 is TGTGCCAGCAGCTCCAGGACTAGCGGTACCCTACGGGAGCAGTACTTC. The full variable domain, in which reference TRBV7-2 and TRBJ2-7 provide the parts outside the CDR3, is GAGVSQSPSNKVTEKGKDVELRCDPISGHTALYWYRQSLGQGLEFLIYFQGNSAPDKSGLPSDRFSAERTGGSVSTLTIQRTQQEDSAVYLCASSSRTSGTLREQYFGPGTRLTVT.

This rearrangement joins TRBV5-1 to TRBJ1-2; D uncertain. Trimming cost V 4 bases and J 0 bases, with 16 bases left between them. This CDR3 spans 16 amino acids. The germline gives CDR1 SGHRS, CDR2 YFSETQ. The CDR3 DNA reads TGCGCCAGCAGCCGTGGGCCAGGCAGATCTAACTATGGCTACACCTTC. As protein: CASSRGPGRSNYGYTF.

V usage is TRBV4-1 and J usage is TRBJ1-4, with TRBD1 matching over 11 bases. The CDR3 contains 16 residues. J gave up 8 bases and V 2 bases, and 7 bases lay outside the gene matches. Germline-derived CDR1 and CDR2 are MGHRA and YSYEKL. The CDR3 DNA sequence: TGCGCCAGCAGCCAAAGGGACAGGGGGAGAGGAGAAAAACTGTTTTTT. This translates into CASSQRDRGRGEKLFF.

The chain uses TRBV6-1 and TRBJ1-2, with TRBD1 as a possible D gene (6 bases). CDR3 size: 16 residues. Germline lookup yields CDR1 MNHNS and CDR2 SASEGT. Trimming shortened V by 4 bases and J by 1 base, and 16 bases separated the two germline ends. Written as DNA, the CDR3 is TGTGCCAGCAGTGCTCGTAATTACAGGGTTAACTATGGCTACACCTTC. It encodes CASSARNYRVNYGYTF.